Below, one T cell receptor (beta chain) is given with its context. The target antigen is unknown. This sample stems from a study of T cell responses to AZD1222 COVID-19 vaccine. Findings and limits, study-wide: Baseline seropositivity characterized only a handful of AZD1222 recipients.

The repertoire was sequenced with immunoSEQ multiplex PCR; TCRdb's copy has only in-frame clones and lacks some. The sample lists 100,000 to 150,000 clones; more than 70% were seen once. The TCR originated in an adult who received the AZD1222 COVID-19 vaccine. The sample here was peripheral blood, taken 28 days after the second AZD1222 dose.

In nucleotides, the CDR3 is TGTGCCAGCAGTCTGATGACAGGGGGCTTTCAGCCCCAGCATTTT. Its protein product is CASSLMTGGFQPQHF. The genes are TRBV28 and TRBJ1-5; 10 positions agree with TRBD1. The V gene's germline CDR1 is MDHEN and CDR2 SYDVKM. The CDR3 totals 15 residues. With 5 bases clipped from V and 6 bases from J, the junction kept 7 bases outside the gene matches.